The 29 T cell receptor beta chains in this list originate from one sample, sequenced in a study of shared clonotypes between healthy human individuals. Terminally differentiated effector memory CD45RA+ cells were excluded by CCR7 positive selection of CD45RO-negative cells. Measured with immunoSEQ multiplex PCR; TCRdb has only the in-frame clones, and not every one. The table has hundreds of thousands of clones, approximately 96% seen once. The sequenced material came from naive CD8+ T cells sorted from blood. The receptors originated from a woman aged 30 to 39 in good health.

The chain couples TRBV5-6 to TRBJ1-3, with a weak D call TRBD1 (5 bases). CDR1 SGHDT and CDR2 YYEEEE come from the germline V gene. V lost 0 bases, J lost 4 bases, and 14 bases lay in between. This CDR3 has 16 residues. CDR3 nucleotides: TGTGCCAGCAGCTTGGCCCCCTGGACATTGGGAAACACCATATATTTT. This sequence encodes CASSLAPWTLGNTIYF.

The chain combines TRBV5-4 with TRBJ1-1; tentative D call: TRBD1 (6 bases). The CDR3 has 14 residues. Trimming removed 4 bases at V and 5 bases at J, with 15 bases between. Germline V CDR1 and CDR2: SGHNT, YYREEE (reference sequence). CDR3 region: CASSPGGGGTEAFF. The CDR3 DNA reads as TGTGCCAGCAGCCCCGGAGGGGGGGGAACTGAAGCTTTCTTT.

The chain combines TRBV5-5 with TRBJ2-7; 7 positions match TRBD1. J gave up 0 bases and V 3 bases, and 0 bases lay outside the gene matches. The germline CDR1 and CDR2 sequences are SGHKS and YYEKEE (reference sequence). The CDR3 has 13 residues. CDR3 bases: TGTGCCAGCAGCTGGGACAGCTCCTACGAGCAGTACTTC. This sequence encodes CASSWDSSYEQYF.

This chain links TRBV7-9 with TRBJ2-5; D may match TRBD1 or TRBD2 (5 bases each). Germline lookup yields CDR1 SEHNR and CDR2 FQNEAQ (reference sequence). CDR3 size: 16 residues. CDR3 sequence reads: CAESLTGRRGQETQYF. CDR3 DNA: TGTGCAGAAAGCTTAACGGGACGGCGAGGGCAAGAGACCCAGTACTTC. Looking up the rest from reference TRBV7-9 and TRBJ2-5 gives the full variable domain: DTGVSQNPRHKITKRGQNVTFRCDPISEHNRLYWYRQTLGQGPEFLTYFQNEAQLEKSRLLSDRFSAERPKGSFSTLEIQRTEQGDSAMYLCAESLTGRRGQETQYFGPGTRLLVL.

The V call is TRBV5-1, the J call TRBJ1-1; 10 bases map to TRBD1. The CDR3 runs to 17 residues. CDR1 and CDR2 from the germline V gene are SGHRS and YFSETQ. V gave up 1 base and J gave up 0 bases; unmatched junction bases: 6. CDR3 DNA: TGCGCCAGCAGCTTGCTAGGGACAGGGGCGATGAACACTGAAGCTTTCTTT. Translated: CASSLLGTGAMNTEAFF.

J is TRBJ2-3 and V is TRBV7-9; D may be TRBD1 (5 bases). This CDR3 is 13 amino acids long. V lost 2 bases and J lost 6, with 9 bases in between. Germline V gene sequence: CDR1 SEHNR, CDR2 FQNEAQ (reference sequence). The CDR3 bases are TGTGCCAGCAGCTTACCTACAGGTGATACGCAGTATTTT. Translation: CASSLPTGDTQYF.

The chain recombines TRBV5-6 with TRBJ1-1; a possible D gene is TRBD1 (5 bases). The germline V gene encodes CDR1 SGHDT and CDR2 YYEEEE. V dropped 5 bases and J dropped 3 bases, with 14 bases sitting between them. The CDR3 spans 14 residues. The CDR3 sequence is CASSSGTGYTEAFF. As DNA, the CDR3 is TGTGCCAGCAGTAGCGGTACAGGCTACACTGAAGCTTTCTTT.

V usage is TRBV6-5 and J usage is TRBJ1-1; tentative D call: TRBD1 (5 bases). The CDR3 has 11 residues. Germline CDR1 MNHEY, CDR2 SVGAGI. The V end lost 5 bases, the J end lost 7 bases, and 8 bases lay between the germline ends. In DNA, the CDR3 is TGTGCCAGCAGTACCCAGGGTGAAGCTTTCTTT. This translates into CASSTQGEAFF.

CDR3: CASSHSGGAYEQYF. For the CDR3, the DNA is TGCGCCAGCAGCCACTCAGGGGGCGCCTACGAGCAGTACTTC. The V gene is TRBV4-1, the J gene TRBJ2-5, with 8 bases fitting TRBD1. The J call is uncertain, as TRBJ2-7 better fits the DNA end. Per the germline V gene, CDR1 is MGHRA and CDR2 is YSYEKL. CDR3 length: 14 residues.

The chain employs TRBV19 and TRBJ1-1; no firm D call. Germline lookup yields CDR1 LNHDA and CDR2 SQIVND (reference sequence). The CDR3 totals 13 residues. Trimming stripped 7 bases from V and 0 bases from J, with 9 bases between. As DNA, the CDR3 is TGTGCCAGTACTATGGGAATGAACACTGAAGCTTTCTTT. This codes for CASTMGMNTEAFF.

The J gene is TRBJ1-1, the V gene TRBV7-9, with D hard to call. CDR1 is SEHNR and CDR2 is FQNEAQ in the germline V gene (reference sequence). The CDR3 is made up of 13 amino acids. V gave up 3 bases and J gave up 1 base, with 6 bases separating them. CDR3 sequence reads: CASSFKWNTEAFF. The CDR3 DNA reads as TGTGCCAGCAGCTTTAAGTGGAACACTGAAGCTTTCTTT.

The V and J genes are TRBV27 and TRBJ2-7; TRBD1 is a possible D gene (5 bases). Germline CDR1 is MNHEY and CDR2 is SMNVEV (reference sequence). There are 15 residues in the CDR3. V lost 3 bases, J lost 2 bases, and 14 bases lay in between. This chain's CDR3 is CASSFGPTAPYEQYF. The CDR3 DNA reads TGTGCCAGCAGTTTTGGACCGACAGCCCCCTACGAGCAGTACTTC.

This chain joins TRBV27 and TRBJ2-7, with TRBD2 as a possible D gene (6 bases). The length of the CDR3 is 16 residues. The V end lost 5 bases, the J end lost 1 base, and 18 bases lay between the germline ends. The germline V gene has CDR1 MNHEY and CDR2 SMNVEV (reference sequence). The CDR3 reads CASSPSLGSGSYEQYF. CDR3 coding DNA: TGTGCCAGCAGTCCCTCCCTGGGAAGCGGGTCCTACGAGCAGTACTTC.

This sequence joins TRBV4-2 and TRBJ2-1; unclear D gene. Per the germline V gene, CDR1 is LGHNA and CDR2 is YNFKEQ. The V gene lost 3 bases and the J gene lost 5 bases, with 14 bases spanning the gap. The CDR3 loop spans 15 amino acids. The CDR3 nucleotides are TGTGCCAGCAGCCAGGTCCTCGGCCAGAACAATGAGCAGTTCTTC. Encoded protein: CASSQVLGQNNEQFF.

The chain couples TRBV28 to TRBJ2-5; the D is unclear. The CDR3 has 16 amino acids. V was cut by 6 bases and J by 3 bases, with 20 bases left in between. Per germline, CDR1 MDHEN and CDR2 SYDVKM. The CDR3 sequence: CASRTAPVRGEETQYF. The CDR3 region has the DNA TGTGCCAGCAGAACAGCCCCCGTGAGAGGAGAAGAGACCCAGTACTTC.

As regards this clone: The identical CDR3 is also encoded by other nucleotide sequences in the sample. The chain employs TRBV13 and TRBJ2-3; D gene unclear. The V gene lost 5 bases and the J gene lost 5 bases, with 8 bases spanning the gap. Germline V lookup: CDR1 PRHDT, CDR2 FYEKMQ (reference sequence). The CDR3 covers 12 residues. CDR3: CASSPLGDTQYF. The DNA of the CDR3 is TGTGCCAGCAGCCCCCTGGGAGATACGCAGTATTTT.

The chain employs TRBV9 and TRBJ2-7; 8 bases fit TRBD1. Unmatched junction bases numbered 8, after V lost 5 bases and J lost 1 base. The CDR3 length is 15 residues. Germline V gene sequence: CDR1 SGDLS, CDR2 YYNGEE. The CDR3 reads CASSASGTGSYEQYF. The CDR3 region has the DNA TGTGCCAGCAGTGCTTCCGGGACAGGATCCTACGAGCAGTACTTC.

The V call is TRBV14, the J call TRBJ1-2, with 9 bases aligning to TRBD1. Germline loops: CDR1 SGHDN, CDR2 FVKESK. The junction had 10 bases not matched to a gene; V was cut back by 0 bases and J by 2 bases. The CDR3 is 18 amino acids. In DNA, the CDR3 is TGTGCCAGCAGCCAAGAGGGACAGGGAAAAAGGAGAAACTATGGCTACACCTTC. It specifies CASSQEGQGKRRNYGYTF.

This rearrangement joins TRBV9 to TRBJ2-7; TRBD2 matches at 10 bases. Germline V CDR1 and CDR2: SGDLS, YYNGEE. CDR3 size: 16 residues. The ends lost 3 bases at V and 3 bases at J; junction bases unmatched: 9. The CDR3 is CASSALEAGGLYEQYF. In nucleotides, the CDR3 is TGTGCCAGCAGCGCCCTTGAAGCGGGAGGGCTCTACGAGCAGTACTTC.

The V and J genes are TRBV27 and TRBJ1-2; the D is unclear. V dropped 0 bases and J dropped 7 bases, with 9 bases sitting between them. The CDR3 length is 13 residues. Per the germline V gene, CDR1 is MNHEY and CDR2 is SMNVEV (reference sequence). This CDR3 reads CASSLSSGSGYTF. The CDR3 coding sequence is TGTGCCAGCAGTTTATCCTCAGGTTCTGGCTACACCTTC.

The chain has TRBV11-2 and TRBJ2-1; D is unclear. Germline-derived CDR1 and CDR2 are SGHAT and FQNNGV. The V end was cut by 1 base, the J end by 4 bases, with 11 bases between. The CDR3 loop spans 15 amino acids. Here the CDR3 reads CASSLVLRQYNEQFF. DNA for the CDR3: TGTGCCAGCAGCTTAGTTTTACGGCAGTACAATGAGCAGTTCTTC.

This chain connects TRBV11-1 to TRBJ2-7; TRBD1 matches 8 bases. The V segment lost 5 bases and the J segment 6 bases; nucleotides outside the gene matches: 6. This CDR3 is 13 amino acids long. Germline V lookup: CDR1 SGHAT, CDR2 FQDESV (reference sequence). DNA of the CDR3: TGTGCCAGCAGCGAGGCGCAGGGGGCCGAGCAGTACTTC. Its translation is CASSEAQGAEQYF.

This chain uses TRBV5-1 with TRBJ2-7; D is unresolved. Germline V gene lookup returns CDR1 SGHRS and CDR2 YFSETQ. The CDR3 is 16 residues long. V was pared by 4 bases and J by 3 bases, with 20 bases between. The CDR3 region is CASSPIAPSRIYEQYF. The CDR3, as DNA: TGCGCCAGCAGCCCCATAGCCCCCAGTCGGATCTACGAGCAGTACTTC.

The chain links TRBV6-5 to TRBJ1-2; 9 bases are a match to TRBD1. The germline CDR1 and CDR2 sequences are MNHEY and SVGAGI. Trimming took 6 bases from V and 7 from J; bases not matched to a gene: 9. This CDR3 is built from 14 residues. CDR3 bases: TGTGCCAGCAGCGACCAGGACAGGGGTATTGGCTACACCTTC. Amino acid sequence: CASSDQDRGIGYTF.

The V and J genes are TRBV5-1 and TRBJ2-7; the match to TRBD2 covers 9 bases. The V segment lost 0 bases and the J segment 3 bases; nucleotides outside the gene matches: 4. Looked up from germline, CDR1 is SGHRS and CDR2 is YFSETQ. The CDR3 loop spans 15 amino acids. CDR3 in DNA: TGCGCCAGCAGCTTGGAAAGCGGGAGGAGCTACGAGCAGTACTTC. Protein product: CASSLESGRSYEQYF.

The J gene is TRBJ1-1, the V gene TRBV29-1; unclear D gene. V shed 3 bases and J shed 0 bases, with 11 bases lying between them. Per the germline V gene, CDR1 is SQVTM and CDR2 is ANQGSEA. The CDR3 contains 14 residues. The CDR3 nucleotides read TGCAGCGTTGACGGGGTCGACATGAACACTGAAGCTTTCTTT. As protein: CSVDGVDMNTEAFF.

This clone was counted a single time. Other DNA variants within this sample encode the same CDR3. V and J are TRBV27 and TRBJ2-7, with TRBD1 matching 7 bases. Germline-derived CDR1 and CDR2 are MNHEY and SMNVEV (reference sequence). The junction had 5 bases not matched to a gene; V was cut back by 7 bases and J by 2 bases. CDR3 size: 13 residues. The CDR3 sequence is CASKPGTAYEQYF. DNA for the CDR3: TGTGCCAGCAAGCCCGGGACAGCCTACGAGCAGTACTTC.

The rearrangement joins TRBV2 to TRBJ2-7, with TRBD1 identical over 8 bases. Germline V lookup: CDR1 SNHLY, CDR2 FYNNEI. The CDR3 loop spans 12 amino acids. Losses at the gene ends were 11 bases for V and 4 bases for J; bases not matched to a gene: 7. The CDR3, as DNA: TGTGCCGCTACCGGACAGGGTTACGAGCAGTACTTC. Translating gives CAATGQGYEQYF.

The gene calls are TRBV7-9 and TRBJ2-7; no firm D call. Per the germline V gene, CDR1 is SEHNR and CDR2 is FQNEAQ (reference sequence). The CDR3 is 14 amino acids. The V gene lost 5 bases and the J gene lost 6 bases, with 17 bases spanning the gap. For the CDR3, the DNA is TGTGCCAGCAGCGCAAGGGTTGCGGTCGGCGAGCAGTACTTC. The encoded protein is CASSARVAVGEQYF.